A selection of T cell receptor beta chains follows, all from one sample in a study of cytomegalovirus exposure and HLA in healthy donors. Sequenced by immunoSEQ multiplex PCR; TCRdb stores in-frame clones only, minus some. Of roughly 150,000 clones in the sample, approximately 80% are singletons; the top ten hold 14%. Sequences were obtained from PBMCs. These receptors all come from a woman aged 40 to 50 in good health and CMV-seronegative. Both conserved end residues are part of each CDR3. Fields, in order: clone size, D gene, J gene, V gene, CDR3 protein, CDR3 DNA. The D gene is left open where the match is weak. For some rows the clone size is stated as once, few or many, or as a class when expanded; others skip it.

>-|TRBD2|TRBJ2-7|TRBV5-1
CASSSGTTYEQYF
TGCGCCAGCAGCTCCGGGACTACCTACGAGCAGTACTTC
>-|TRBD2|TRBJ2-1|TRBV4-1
CASSQAGGDNNEQFF
TGCGCCAGCAGCCAAGCGGGGGGAGATAACAATGAGCAGTTCTTC
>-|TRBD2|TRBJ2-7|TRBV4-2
CASSQAGTSGVGGSYEQYF
TGTGCCAGCAGCCAAGCCGGGACTAGCGGGGTGGGGGGGTCCTACGAGCAGTACTTC
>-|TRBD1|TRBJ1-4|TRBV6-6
CASSRGTGMGEKLFF
TGTGCCAGCAGTCGAGGGACAGGGATGGGTGAAAAACTGTTTTTT
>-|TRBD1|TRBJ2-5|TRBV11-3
CASSPVPGGTQYF
TGTGCCAGCAGCCCAGTCCCAGGGGGGACCCAGTACTTC
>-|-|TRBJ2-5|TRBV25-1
CASSFALGADKTQYF
TGTGCCAGCAGTTTCGCGCTGGGGGCGGATAAGACCCAGTACTTC
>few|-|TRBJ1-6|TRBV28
CASTKGRVGSPLHF
TGTGCCAGCACCAAGGGGAGGGTGGGTTCACCCCTCCACTTT
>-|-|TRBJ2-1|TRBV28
CGPSYNEQFF
TGTGGGCCGTCCTACAATGAGCAGTTCTTC
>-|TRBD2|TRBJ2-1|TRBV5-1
CASSFGLAGGPYNEQFF
TGCGCCAGCAGCTTCGGACTAGCGGGGGGACCCTACAATGAGCAGTTCTTC
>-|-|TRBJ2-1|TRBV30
CAWSGPRPGKRANEQFF
TGTGCCTGGAGTGGACCGCGGCCCGGGAAGAGGGCAAATGAGCAGTTCTTC
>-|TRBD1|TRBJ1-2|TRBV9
CASSVATGGGKDNYGYTF
TGTGCCAGCAGCGTAGCTACAGGGGGGGGGAAGGATAACTATGGCTACACCTTC
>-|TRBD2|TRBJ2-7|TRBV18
CASSRSNAGEYEQYF
TGTGCCAGCTCAAGGTCCAACGCGGGGGAGTACGAGCAGTACTTC
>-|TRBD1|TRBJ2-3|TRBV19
CASSIDGTGGSDTQYF
TGTGCCAGTAGTATAGATGGTACAGGGGGCTCAGATACGCAGTATTTT
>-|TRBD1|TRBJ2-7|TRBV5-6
CASSFGTGAYEQYF
TGTGCCAGCAGCTTCGGGACAGGGGCCTACGAGCAGTACTTC
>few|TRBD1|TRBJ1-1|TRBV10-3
CAISDPGQGITEAFF
TGTGCCATCAGTGACCCGGGACAGGGAATCACTGAAGCTTTCTTT
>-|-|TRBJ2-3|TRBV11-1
CASSLSAGRAGDTQYF
TGTGCCAGCAGCTTATCGGCGGGAAGGGCCGGAGATACGCAGTATTTT
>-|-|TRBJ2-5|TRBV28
CASSFGTSQETQYF
TGTGCCAGCAGTTTCGGGACATCCCAAGAGACCCAGTACTTC
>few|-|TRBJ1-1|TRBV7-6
CASSSTPGQNTEAFF
TGTGCCAGCAGCAGTACTCCGGGACAGAACACTGAAGCTTTCTTT
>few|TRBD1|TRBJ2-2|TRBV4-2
CASSRPGQGFTGELFF
TGTGCCAGCAGCCGGCCGGGACAGGGGTTCACCGGGGAGCTGTTTTTT
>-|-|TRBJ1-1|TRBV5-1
CASSLGLVEVTEAFF
TGCGCCAGCAGCTTGGGTTTGGTGGAGGTCACTGAAGCTTTCTTT
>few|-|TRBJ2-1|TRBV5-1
CASSLGDVSVNEQFF
TGCGCCAGCAGCTTGGGAGACGTTAGCGTCAATGAGCAGTTCTTC
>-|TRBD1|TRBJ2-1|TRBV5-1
CASSLTGQGVWEQFF
TGCGCCAGCAGCTTGACGGGACAGGGGGTGTGGGAGCAGTTCTTC
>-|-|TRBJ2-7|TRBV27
CASSLLPTSSYEQYF
TGTGCCAGCAGTCTCCTCCCGACTAGCTCCTACGAGCAGTACTTC
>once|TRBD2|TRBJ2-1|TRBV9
CASSVAGLGSHEQFF
TGTGCCAGCAGCGTAGCAGGACTAGGCTCACATGAGCAGTTCTTC
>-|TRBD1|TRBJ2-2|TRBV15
CATSRVTGPITGELFF
TGTGCCACCAGCAGAGTGACAGGGCCCATCACCGGGGAGCTGTTTTTT
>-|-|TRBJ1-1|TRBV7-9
CSSRQTDMNTEAFF
TGTTCCAGCAGACAGACAGACATGAACACTGAAGCTTTCTTT
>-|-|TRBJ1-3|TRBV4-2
CASSQDWDGGSGNTIYF
TGTGCCAGCAGCCAAGATTGGGATGGGGGGTCTGGAAACACCATATATTTT
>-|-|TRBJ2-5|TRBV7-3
CASSRDFQETQYF
TGTGCCAGCAGTCGGGACTTCCAAGAGACCCAGTACTTC
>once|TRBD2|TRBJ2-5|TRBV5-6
CASSEGLAGVQETQYF
TGTGCCAGCAGCGAGGGACTGGCGGGAGTTCAAGAGACCCAGTACTTC
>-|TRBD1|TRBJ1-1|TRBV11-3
CASSLGDRGLNTEAFF
TGTGCCAGCAGCTTAGGAGACAGGGGCCTGAACACTGAAGCTTTCTTT
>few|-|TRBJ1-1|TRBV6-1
CASRDGGFMNTEAFF
TGTGCCAGCAGGGACGGGGGGTTTATGAACACTGAAGCTTTCTTT
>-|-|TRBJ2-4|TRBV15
CATSRDRVVQYF
TGTGCCACCAGCAGAGATCGGGTCGTCCAGTACTTC
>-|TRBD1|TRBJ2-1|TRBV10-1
CASAGTGIFHEQFF
TGCGCCAGTGCCGGGACAGGGATTTTCCATGAGCAGTTCTTC
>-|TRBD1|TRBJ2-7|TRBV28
CASSAGTGVEQYF
TGTGCCAGCAGCGCCGGGACAGGGGTCGAGCAGTACTTC
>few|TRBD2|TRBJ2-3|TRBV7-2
CASSLRTSGEGVKDTQYF
TGTGCCAGCAGCCTACGGACTAGCGGGGAGGGGGTCAAAGATACGCAGTATTTT
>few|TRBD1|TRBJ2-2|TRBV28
CASSPRGRNTGELFF
TGTGCCAGCAGCCCCAGGGGGCGGAACACCGGGGAGCTGTTTTTT
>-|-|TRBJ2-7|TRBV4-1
CASSLGGGYGEQYF
TGCGCCAGCAGCCTCGGAGGAGGCTATGGCGAGCAGTACTTC
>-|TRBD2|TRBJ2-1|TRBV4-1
CASSQNVAGGYNEQFF
TGCGCCAGCAGTCAAAACGTAGCGGGGGGTTACAATGAGCAGTTCTTC
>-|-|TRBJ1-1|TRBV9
CASSGTFSTEAFF
TGTGCCAGCAGCGGGACATTCAGCACTGAAGCTTTCTTT
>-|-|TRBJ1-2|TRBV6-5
CASSYSRVYDYGYTF
TGTGCCAGCAGTTACTCGAGGGTATACGACTATGGCTACACCTTC
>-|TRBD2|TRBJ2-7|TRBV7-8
CASSLTSGSSYEQYF
TGTGCCAGCAGCTTAACTAGCGGGAGCTCCTACGAGCAGTACTTC
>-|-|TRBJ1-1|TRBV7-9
CSSTLEKGRAEAFF
TGTTCCAGCACCCTTGAGAAAGGTCGGGCTGAAGCTTTCTTT
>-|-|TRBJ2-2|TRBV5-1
CASSLRQENTGELFF
TGCGCCAGCAGCTTGCGGCAGGAGAACACCGGGGAGCTGTTTTTT
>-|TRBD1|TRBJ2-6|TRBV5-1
CASSSPQGLGSGANVLTF
TGCGCCAGCAGCTCCCCACAGGGGCTAGGCTCTGGGGCCAACGTCCTGACTTTC
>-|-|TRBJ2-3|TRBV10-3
CAISEEGLGGGDTQYF
TGTGCCATCAGTGAGGAGGGACTTGGAGGAGGAGATACGCAGTATTTT
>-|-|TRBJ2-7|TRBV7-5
CARSLVWIGSYEQYF
TGTGCCAGAAGCTTAGTATGGATAGGGAGCTACGAGCAGTACTTC
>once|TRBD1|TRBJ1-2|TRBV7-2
CASSFLGTEGGYTF
TGTGCCAGCAGCTTTCTTGGGACAGAGGGTGGCTACACCTTC
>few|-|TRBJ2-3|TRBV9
CASSEIVADTQYF
TGTGCCAGCAGCGAAATAGTAGCAGATACGCAGTATTTT
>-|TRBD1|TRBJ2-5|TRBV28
CASTRTGVETQYF
TGTGCCAGCACCCGGACAGGGGTAGAGACCCAGTACTTC